The 20 T cell receptor beta chains reported below all come from one sample, sequenced in a study of blood T cell repertoires in COVID-19. The protocol was immunoSEQ multiplex PCR, while the TCRdb copy is restricted to in-frame clones and leaves out a portion. The data hold approximately 80,000 clones, with 82% observed a single time. Sequencing was done on a sample of peripheral blood. These TCRs come from a man aged 55 to 70 with acute or convalescent COVID-19.

The chain combines TRBV9 with TRBJ1-2; 9 bases map to TRBD1. The CDR3 loop spans 15 amino acids. Trimming removed 3 bases from V and 2 bases from J; junction bases left unmatched: 5. Germline loops: CDR1 SGDLS, CDR2 YYNGEE. CDR3 protein: CASSGQGTGNYGYTF. CDR3 nucleotide sequence: TGTGCCAGCAGCGGACAAGGGACAGGGAACTATGGCTACACCTTC.

The rearrangement joins TRBV6-5 to TRBJ1-6; a possible D gene is TRBD1 (5 bases). CDR1 and CDR2 (germline): MNHEY, SVGAGI. With 0 bases removed from V and 8 bases from J, the gap between germline ends came to 14 bases. This CDR3 has 16 amino acids. The CDR3: CASSYSAGRLDSPLHF. For the CDR3, the DNA is TGTGCCAGCAGTTACTCAGCAGGGCGGCTCGATTCACCCCTCCACTTT.

The chain employs TRBV29-1 and TRBJ2-5, with 7 nucleotides matching TRBD1. Germline V CDR1 and CDR2: SQVTM, ANQGSEA. This CDR3 region has 14 residues. J lost 5 bases, V lost 4 bases, and 10 bases had no gene match. CDR3 protein: CSVGPNRGMETQYF. DNA for the CDR3: TGCAGCGTTGGACCCAACAGGGGTATGGAGACCCAGTACTTC.

The chain has TRBV27 and TRBJ2-3, with a weak D call TRBD1 (5 bases). Deletions cut 6 bases from V and 1 base from J, with 8 bases between. The CDR3 loop spans 13 amino acids. The germline CDR1 and CDR2 sequences are MNHEY and SMNVEV (reference sequence). The CDR3, as DNA: TGTGCCAGCAGGCCGACAGGCACAGATACGCAGTATTTT. Translation: CASRPTGTDTQYF.

The chain combines TRBV5-1 with TRBJ2-7; D is unclear. The CDR3 spans 15 residues. Germline V lookup: CDR1 SGHRS, CDR2 YFSETQ. Trimming took 4 bases from V and 2 from J, leaving 16 bases between them. CDR3 protein: CASSRDISNPYEQYF. CDR3 nucleotide sequence: TGCGCCAGCAGCCGCGACATCTCTAACCCCTACGAGCAGTACTTC.

CDR3 loop: CASSPGEKLFF. The CDR3 nucleotides are TGTGCCAGTAGCCCGGGTGAAAAACTGTTTTTT. The gene calls are TRBV19 and TRBJ1-4, with D uncertain. V lost 6 bases and J 7 bases, leaving 6 bases between the germline ends. Germline loops: CDR1 LNHDA, CDR2 SQIVND (reference sequence). This CDR3 contains 11 residues.

The CDR3 loop is CASSLQGLAQEQYF. The DNA for the CDR3 is TGTGCCAGCAGCTTACAAGGACTAGCGCAGGAGCAGTACTTC. The chain links TRBV7-2 to TRBJ2-7; 9 nucleotides align to TRBD2. V was pared by 2 bases and J by 7 bases, with 6 bases of the junction left unmatched. Germline assignment: CDR1 SGHTA and CDR2 FQGNSA. The CDR3 is 14 residues long.

This chain joins TRBV4-2 and TRBJ1-5; 9 bases are shared with TRBD1. The CDR3 runs to 14 residues. The germline V gene encodes CDR1 LGHNA and CDR2 YNFKEQ. The V and J ends lost 0 bases and 9 bases, in that order; junction bases with no gene match: 3. CDR3 bases: TGTGCCAGCAGCCAAGAAGGACAGGGGAGGCCCCAGCATTTT. It yields the protein CASSQEGQGRPQHF.

V and J are TRBV3-1 (or the pseudogene TRBV3-2) and TRBJ1-2; TRBD1 might be the D (6 bases). Trimming left V 5 bases short and J 8 bases short, with 12 bases between. The CDR3 covers 12 residues. CDR1 is LGHDT, CDR2 YNNKEL, per germline (reference sequence). CDR3 DNA: TGTGCCAGCAGCTCCGGGGGGGGCGGCTACACCTTC. Its protein is CASSSGGGGYTF.

The CDR3 sequence: CASSLVSGGGTDTQYF. The CDR3 coding sequence is TGTGCCAGCAGCTTAGTTAGCGGGGGGGGCACAGATACGCAGTATTTT. V usage is TRBV11-3 and J usage is TRBJ2-3; the match to TRBD2 covers 11 bases. Germline lookup yields CDR1 SGHNT and CDR2 YENEEA. V shed 1 base and J 1 base; nucleotides not matched to a gene: 1. This CDR3 has 16 residues.

The chain joins TRBV2 to TRBJ2-5; D perhaps matches TRBD1 (5 bases). This CDR3 is built from 12 residues. Trimming stripped 4 bases from V and 3 bases from J, with 6 bases between. Germline V gives CDR1 SNHLY, CDR2 FYNNEI. The CDR3 coding sequence is TGTGCCAGCAGTGTCAGGGAAGAGACCCAGTACTTC. This encodes CASSVREETQYF.

J is TRBJ1-4 and V is TRBV5-5, with TRBD1 matching 7 bases. V shed 4 bases and J 8 bases; nucleotides not matched to a gene: 17. Germline V gene data show CDR1 as SGHKS and CDR2 as YYEKEE (reference sequence). The CDR3 runs to 17 residues. This CDR3 reads CASSPTLQGRGDEKLFF. CDR3 DNA: TGTGCCAGCAGCCCTACATTACAGGGGCGGGGAGACGAAAAACTGTTTTTT.

The V gene is TRBV13, the J gene TRBJ1-4, with 7 nucleotides matching TRBD1. CDR1 is PRHDT, CDR2 FYEKMQ, per germline (reference sequence). The trim removed 5 bases at V and 7 bases at J, leaving 7 bases unmatched. This CDR3 has 14 residues. The CDR3 reads CASSPGQRSEKLFF. The CDR3 DNA reads as TGTGCCAGCAGCCCGGGACAGAGAAGTGAAAAACTGTTTTTT. Based on the CDR3 plus reference TRBV13 and TRBJ1-4, the full variable domain is AAGVIQSPRHLIKEKRETATLKCYPIPRHDTVYWYQQGPGQDPQFLISFYEKMQSDKGSIPDRFSAQQFSDYHSELNMSSLELGDSALYFCASSPGQRSEKLFFGSGTQLSVL.

There are a few counts of this clone. One end of the junction fails to match germline, which may point to a read error. V and J are TRBV7-7 and TRBJ2-7; 9 positions match TRBD2. CDR1 is SSHAT, CDR2 FNYEAQ, per germline (reference sequence). The CDR3 has 15 amino acids. The CDR3 protein is CASSFGSGSSYEQYF. The CDR3 DNA follows: TGTGCTAGCAGCTTTGGTAGCGGGAGCTCCTACGAGCAGTACTTC.

This chain uses TRBV20-1 with TRBJ1-1; D is undetermined. This CDR3 contains 10 residues. The germline gives CDR1 DFQATT, CDR2 SNEGSKA (reference sequence). CDR3 sequence: CRTMNTEAFF. The CDR3 DNA sequence: TGCAGAACAATGAACACTGAAGCTTTCTTT.

This chain connects TRBV6-6 to TRBJ2-2; D remains unclear. CDR1 MNHNY and CDR2 SVGAGI come from the germline V gene (reference sequence). This CDR3 has 13 amino acids. Deletions cut 5 bases from V and 7 bases from J, with 11 bases between. The CDR3, as DNA: TGTGCCAGCAGTACTCCTTATGGCGGGGAGCTGTTTTTT. Its translation: CASSTPYGGELFF.

This chain links TRBV4-1 with TRBJ1-4, with 7 bases lining up with TRBD1. Germline V gives CDR1 MGHRA, CDR2 YSYEKL. The J segment lost 0 bases and the V segment lost 4 bases, leaving 14 bases of the junction unmatched. CDR3 length: 19 residues. In nucleotides, the CDR3 is TGCGCCAGCAGCCCATTGGGACAGCTACGGGCCGCAACTAATGAAAAACTGTTTTTT. It encodes CASSPLGQLRAATNEKLFF.

This clone was seen a few times. The DNA of the CDR3 is TGTGCCATCAGTCGGGACATTAGCAATCAGCCCCAGCATTTT. It codes for CAISRDISNQPQHF. The genes are TRBV10-3 and TRBJ1-5; tentative D call: TRBD1 (6 bases). CDR1 and CDR2 from the germline V gene are ENHRY and SYGVKD. CDR3 length: 14 amino acids. Trimming removed 5 bases at V and 0 bases at J, with 8 bases between.

The chain links TRBV12-3 or TRBV12-4 to TRBJ1-2; D is ambiguous. The CDR3 length is 13 residues. V lost 3 bases to trimming and J lost 4 bases, with 9 bases between them. This CDR3 is CASSFEGTYGYTF. The CDR3 nucleotides read TGTGCCAGCAGTTTTGAGGGAACCTATGGCTACACCTTC.

This clone showed up just once. The V gene is TRBV3-1 (or the pseudogene TRBV3-2), the J gene TRBJ1-5; D possibly corresponds to TRBD1 (6 bases). V was cut by 5 bases and J by 5 bases, with 13 bases left in between. CDR1 and CDR2 from the germline V gene are LGHDT and YNNKEL (reference sequence). The CDR3 is made up of 14 amino acids. The CDR3 DNA follows: TGTGCCAGCAGCGCCCGGGACACGTATCAGCCCCAGCATTTT. Its translation is CASSARDTYQPQHF.